These 5 T cell receptor beta chains were sequenced from one sample in a study of human T cells and chemical hapten exposure. The time point: patch test 2, 6 weeks after DPC sensitization. Treatment reported: therapeutic diphenylcyclopropenone sensitization with weekly scalp DPC. TCRdb reanalysed the RACE reads using MiXCR and keeps one entry per CDR3 protein. The profile shows 95,000 or so distinct CDR3 sequences, over 10% of them singletons. This specimen was whole blood, taken in connection with sensitization to the hapten diphenylcyclopropenone (DPC). The origin of the receptors is a woman aged 40 to 50 with alopecia areata. Some clones in this sample may be carry-over from other donors' samples.

This clonotype was detected ten times or more. The chain couples TRBV5-1 to TRBJ2-1; TRBD2 matches at 11 bases. Germline V CDR1 and CDR2: SGHRS, YFSETQ. CDR3 length: 20 residues. V lost 3 bases and J lost 10; bases outside the gene matches: 24. In DNA, the CDR3 is TGCGCCAGCAGCTCCACCTCCGGGACTAGCGGTAGACTTGGGGTTAGGGAGCAGTTCTTC. Protein sequence: CASSSTSGTSGRLGVREQFF.

This clonotype was detected a few times. The chain carries TRBV7-3 and TRBJ1-1; D remains unclear. The CDR3 sequence is 12 residues long. V lost 4 bases and J lost 0, with 3 bases in between. Germline CDR1 is SGHTA and CDR2 is FQGTGA. In DNA, the CDR3 is TGTGCCAGCAGCTACTTGAACACTGAAGCTTTCTTT. Its protein is CASSYLNTEAFF.

In this sample, this clonotype turned up a few times. V and J are TRBV15 and TRBJ1-1; maybe TRBD1 (6 bases). This CDR3 contains 15 residues. Trimming left V 0 bases short and J 2 bases short, with 10 bases between. Germline V gene lookup returns CDR1 LNHNV and CDR2 YYDKDF (reference sequence). CDR3 in amino acids: CATSRETGKNTEAFF. The CDR3 DNA follows: TGTGCCACCAGCAGAGAGACAGGCAAAAACACTGAAGCTTTCTTT. The full variable domain, rest sourced from reference TRBV15 and TRBJ1-1, is DAMVIQNPRYQVTQFGKPVTLSCSQTLNHNVMYWYQQKSSQAPKLLFHYYDKDFNNEADTPDNFQSRRPNTSFCFLDIRSPGLGDTAMYLCATSRETGKNTEAFFGQGTRLTVV.

The table lists this clonotype with many counts. J is TRBJ2-7 and V is TRBV29-1, with 9 bases matching TRBD2. The CDR3 contains 15 residues. The germline V gene encodes CDR1 SQVTM and CDR2 ANQGSEA. The V segment lost 6 bases and the J segment 2 bases; nucleotides outside the gene matches: 11. CDR3 DNA sequence: TGCAGCGTGGGATTGAGGGGGACTAGCCCCTACGAGCAGTACTTC. It translates to CSVGLRGTSPYEQYF.

This clonotype appeared many times. The chain employs TRBV6-2 or TRBV6-3 and TRBJ2-3, with TRBD2 matching 7 bases. V gave up 2 bases and J gave up 0 bases; unmatched junction bases: 5. Germline V CDR1 and CDR2: MNHEY, SVGEGT. The CDR3 extends over 16 amino acids. CDR3 in amino acids: CASSYGWEGSTDTQYF. DNA of the CDR3: TGTGCCAGCAGTTACGGTTGGGAGGGGAGCACAGATACGCAGTATTTT.